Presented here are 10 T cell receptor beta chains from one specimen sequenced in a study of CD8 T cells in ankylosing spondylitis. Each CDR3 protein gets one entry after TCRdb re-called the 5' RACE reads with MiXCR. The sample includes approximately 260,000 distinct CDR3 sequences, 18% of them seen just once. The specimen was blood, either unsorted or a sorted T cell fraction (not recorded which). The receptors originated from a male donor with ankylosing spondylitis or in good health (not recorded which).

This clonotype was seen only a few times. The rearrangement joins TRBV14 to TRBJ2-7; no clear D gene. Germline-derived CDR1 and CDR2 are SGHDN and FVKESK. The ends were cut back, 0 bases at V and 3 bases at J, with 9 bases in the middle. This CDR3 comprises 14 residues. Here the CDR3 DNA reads TGTGCCAGCAGCCAAGATCTCTGGAACTACGAGCAGTACTTC. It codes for CASSQDLWNYEQYF.

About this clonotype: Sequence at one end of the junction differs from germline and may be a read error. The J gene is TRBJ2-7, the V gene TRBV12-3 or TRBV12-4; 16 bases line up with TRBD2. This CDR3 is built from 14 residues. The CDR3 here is CASRAGLAGGPKVF. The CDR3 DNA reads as TGTGCCAGCCGCGCGGGACTAGCGGGAGGGCCCAAAGTCTTC.

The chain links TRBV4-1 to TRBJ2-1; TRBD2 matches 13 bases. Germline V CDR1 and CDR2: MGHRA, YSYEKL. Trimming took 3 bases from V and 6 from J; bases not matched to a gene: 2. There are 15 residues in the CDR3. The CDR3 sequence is CASSHGTSGTNEQFF. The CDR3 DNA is TGCGCCAGCAGCCATGGGACTAGCGGGACCAATGAGCAGTTCTTC.

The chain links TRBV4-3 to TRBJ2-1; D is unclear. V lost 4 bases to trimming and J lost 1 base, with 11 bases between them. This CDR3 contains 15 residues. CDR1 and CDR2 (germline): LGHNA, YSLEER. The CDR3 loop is CASSLRLESYNEQFF. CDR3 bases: TGCGCCAGCAGCCTGCGTTTGGAGTCCTACAATGAGCAGTTCTTC.

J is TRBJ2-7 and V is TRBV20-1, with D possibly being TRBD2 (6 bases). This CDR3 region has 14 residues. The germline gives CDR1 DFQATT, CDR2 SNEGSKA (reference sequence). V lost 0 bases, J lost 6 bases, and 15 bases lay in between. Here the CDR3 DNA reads TGCAGTGCTAGAGATACGGCTAGGAGGGGCGAGCAGTACTTC. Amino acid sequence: CSARDTARRGEQYF.

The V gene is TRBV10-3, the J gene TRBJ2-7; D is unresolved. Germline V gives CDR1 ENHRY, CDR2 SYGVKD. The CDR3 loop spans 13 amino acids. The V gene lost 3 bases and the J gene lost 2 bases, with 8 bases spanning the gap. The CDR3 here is CAISDRMTYEQYF. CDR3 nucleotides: TGTGCCATCAGTGACAGAATGACCTACGAGCAGTACTTC.

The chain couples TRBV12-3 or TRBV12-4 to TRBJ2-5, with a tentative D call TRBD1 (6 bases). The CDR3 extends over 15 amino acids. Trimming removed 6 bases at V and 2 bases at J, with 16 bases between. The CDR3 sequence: CASSPPGVGQETQYF. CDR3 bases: TGTGCCAGCAGCCCCCCAGGGGTCGGACAAGAGACCCAGTACTTC.

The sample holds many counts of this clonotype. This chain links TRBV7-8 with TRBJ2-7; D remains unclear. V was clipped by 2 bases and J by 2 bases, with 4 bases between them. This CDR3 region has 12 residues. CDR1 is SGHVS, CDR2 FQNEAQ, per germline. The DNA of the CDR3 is TGTGCCAGCAGCTTAATCCCCTACGAGCAGTACTTC. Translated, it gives CASSLIPYEQYF.

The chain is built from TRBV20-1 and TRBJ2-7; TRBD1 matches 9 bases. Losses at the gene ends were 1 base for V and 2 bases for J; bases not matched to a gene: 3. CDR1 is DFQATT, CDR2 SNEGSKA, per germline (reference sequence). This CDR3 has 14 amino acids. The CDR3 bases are TGCAGTGCTAGAGGGGACAGGGAGACCTACGAGCAGTACTTC. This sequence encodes CSARGDRETYEQYF.

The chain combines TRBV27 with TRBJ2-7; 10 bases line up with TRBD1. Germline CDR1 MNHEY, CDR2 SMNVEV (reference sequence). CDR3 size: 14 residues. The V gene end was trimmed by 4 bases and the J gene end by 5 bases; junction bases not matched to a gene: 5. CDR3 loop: CASSSDGTGDEQYF. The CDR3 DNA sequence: TGTGCCAGCAGTTCCGATGGGACAGGGGACGAGCAGTACTTC.